This TCR beta chain was recorded in a study of cytomegalovirus exposure and HLA in healthy donors (dated by TCRdb to 2015 to 2018). About the study as a whole: A later analysis indicated that the 95 to 150 validation repertoires were generated on the platform also employed for the 700 or so repertoires of the first cohort. A separate validation cohort of roughly 120 different subjects was used in addition to the approximately 700-subject first cohort. The aim of the study was to test whether cataloging public T cell receptors could identify signatures of past pathogen exposure. To predict cytomegalovirus infection status, the study combined high-throughput TCR immunosequencing, statistical association of individual TCRs with disease status, and machine learning. Results the study describes overall, beyond this receptor: The study listed 150 to 200 TCR beta chains as associated with cytomegalovirus. A later analysis lacked HLA typing for the validation cohort, so it scored co-occurrence in that cohort across all 120 repertoires. Subsequent analysis determined that TCRs grouped into clusters in the first cohort also showed a tendency toward co-occurrence across the roughly 110 validation repertoires, and 85% to 95% of cluster scores exceeded 0. The authors suggested that the approach could potentially be generalized to other disease states and immunological phenotypes. In vitro tests confirmed that a few of the cytomegalovirus-associated TCR beta chains recognize cytomegalovirus antigens. The classifier was reported to diagnose cytomegalovirus status with high specificity and sensitivity in both the original cohort and the validation cohort. Most TCR sequences were observed very rarely across donors, whereas some public TCRs were present in many individuals.

In regard to this clone: Its antigen specificity is not known. It has no much larger one-base neighbor in the sample; base qualities were not kept.

Looking up the germline V gene yields CDR1 MNHEY and CDR2 SVGAGI. The CDR3, from cysteine to phenylalanine, totals 16 residues. Just CDR3 DNA is preserved here, 48 bases in frame from base 1. V loses 1 base, J loses 4 bases, and the germline ends lie 16 bases apart. Receptors were amplified or captured by the immunoSEQ multiplex PCR assay. Under the source paper's analysis protocol: A statistical classification framework was built for diagnosing cytomegalovirus status from the catalog of TCR beta chain sequences. TCRdb's version of the immuneACCESS table is confined to in-frame rearrangements and falls short of the full clone set. An unresolved V gene accounts for under half of the shortfall where checked; the remainder is of unknown origin. Clonal size and the V and J genes are those of that table, whereas D and trimming came from the DNA. This sample lists tens of thousands of clones; 95% to 96% were detected once. The ten biggest clones cover 1.3% of the sample.

Separate from the approximately 730-subject first cohort, the validation cohort of roughly 110 subjects was the group to which the donors belonged. The chain joins TRBV6-5 to TRBJ1-2; the D gene is perhaps TRBD1, on 5 matching bases. The sequence was collected from a woman aged 18-30 years in good health and CMV-seronegative. Sequenced material: PBMCs. The CDR3 is CASSYYLRGVSYGYTF. The sequenced DNA: TGTGCCAGCAGTTACTATTTGCGGGGGGTTAGCTATGGCTACACCTTC.